This record covers a single TCR beta chain. Libraries were prepared by immunoSEQ multiplex PCR; TCRdb keeps only in-frame clonotypes and omits some of them. The sample carries some 150,000 clones, approximately 91% recorded once. Trimming shortened V by 1 base and J by 3 bases, and 16 bases separated the two germline ends. Germline V gene sequence: CDR1 SGHRS, CDR2 YFSETQ. The CDR3 covers 17 residues. This sample stems from a study of control samples from healthy donors and cancer patients. The TCR originated in a man younger than 40 in good health. The rearrangement joins TRBV5-1 to TRBJ1-4; D is unclear. Sequenced sample: blood. CDR3 DNA: TGCGCCAGCAGCTTGACGCCTACGATTTGGGCTAATGAAAAACTGTTTTTT. It is translated as CASSLTPTIWANEKLFF.